This T cell receptor (beta chain) was obtained from a study of sequential checkpoint blockade in melanoma. Overall study: First-line arms were nivolumab then ipilimumab, or the reverse, randomized 1:1. Maintenance nivolumab came after either treatment sequence.

With V trimmed by 5 bases and J by 3 bases, 6 bases remained unmatched. The CDR3 is 15 residues long. The germline CDR1 and CDR2 sequences are SGHAT and FQNNGV. Treatment of the sample: randomized to nivolumab then ipilimumab (arm A) or the reverse (arm B). DNA-damaging chemotherapy had not been given to any patient beforehand. PBMC sorting kept live CD3+CD8+ cells without CD19 or CD56. Assay: immunoSEQ multiplex PCR; the TCRdb copy retains only in-frame clones and omits some. The table includes over 15,000 clones, around 83% detected once. This sequence was found in a human donor with melanoma. The chain links TRBV11-2 to TRBJ2-7; TRBD1 matches 11 bases. Sample: CD8+ T cells sorted from blood (inferred from file names), taken from a patient given nivolumab and ipilimumab in sequence. The CDR3 reads CASSRRDRGFYEQYF. The CDR3 coding sequence is TGTGCCAGCAGCCGCCGGGACAGGGGGTTCTACGAGCAGTACTTC. The full variable domain, with the rest looked up from reference TRBV11-2 and TRBJ2-7, is EAGVAQSPRYKIIEKRQSVAFWCNPISGHATLYWYQQILGQGPKLLIQFQNNGVVDDSQLPKDRFSAERLKGVDSTLKIQPAKLEDSAVYLCASSRRDRGFYEQYFGPGTRLTVT.